The 24 T cell receptor beta chains below were found in one sample sequenced in a study of identical twins. TCRdb reanalysed the 5' RACE reads using MiXCR and keeps one entry per CDR3 protein. The sample has hundreds of thousands of distinct CDR3 sequences; roughly 24% are singletons. This same sample was also part of a study on T cells expressing NK-cell markers.

Sequenced: CD4+ T cells sorted from blood. The receptors were gathered from a woman between 18 and 29 years old in good health.

The rearrangement uses TRBV5-1 and TRBJ2-5; 11 nucleotides align to TRBD2. V lost 6 bases, J lost 5 bases, and 9 bases stayed unmatched. Germline lookup yields CDR1 SGHRS and CDR2 YFSETQ. The CDR3 runs 15 residues. The CDR3 sequence is CASNLLAGARETQYF. The CDR3 DNA reads TGCGCCAGCAATCTACTAGCGGGGGCTAGGGAGACCCAGTACTTC. Variable domain in full (rest from reference TRBV5-1 and TRBJ2-5): KAGVTQTPRYLIKTRGQQVTLSCSPISGHRSVSWYQQTPGQGLQFLFEYFSETQRNKGNFPGRFSGRQFSNSRSEMNVSTLELGDSALYLCASNLLAGARETQYFGPGTRLLVL.

This clonotype was seen a few times. The V and J genes are TRBV9 and TRBJ1-5; D is unclear. V was shortened by 0 bases and J by 0 bases, with 7 bases between the two germline ends. This CDR3 comprises 15 residues. The germline V gene encodes CDR1 SGDLS and CDR2 YYNGEE. The CDR3 region is CASSVAGYSNQPQHF. Written as DNA, the CDR3 is TGTGCCAGCAGCGTAGCGGGCTATAGCAATCAGCCCCAGCATTTT.

Here the CDR3 DNA reads TGTGCCAGCAGTTACTCCGGGGAGGGGAACATTCAGTACTTC. Amino acid sequence: CASSYSGEGNIQYF. V usage is TRBV6-5 and J usage is TRBJ2-4; TRBD2 matches at 7 bases. V lost 0 bases to trimming and J lost 7 bases; unmatched junction nucleotides: 3. The CDR3 loop spans 14 amino acids. From germline, CDR1 is MNHEY and CDR2 SVGAGI.

Note on this clonotype: A read error is likely, as this CDR3 ends without the conserved phenylalanine or tryptophan. This chain connects TRBV9 to TRBJ2-1; possible D gene TRBD1, 6 bases. This CDR3 contains 16 residues. V shed 4 bases and J shed 0 bases, with 14 bases lying between them. Germline V gene lookup returns CDR1 SGDLS and CDR2 YYNGEE. The CDR3 reads CASSYSGQSSYNEQFS. CDR3 nucleotides: TGTGCCAGCAGCTATTCCGGACAGAGCTCCTACAATGAGCAGTTCTCC.

The table lists this clonotype with a few counts. The chain has TRBV6-1 and TRBJ2-2; D remains unclear. V was cut by 6 bases and J by 5 bases, with 13 bases left in between. CDR1 is MNHNS and CDR2 is SASEGT in the germline V gene. This CDR3 has 14 residues. CDR3 sequence: CASRLSLGTGELFF. CDR3 DNA: TGTGCCAGCAGACTTTCCCTGGGTACCGGGGAGCTGTTTTTT.

V is TRBV20-1 and J is TRBJ2-1, with TRBD2 as a possible D gene (5 bases). Germline CDR1 and CDR2: DFQATT and SNEGSKA (reference sequence). Trimming removed 1 base from V and 3 bases from J, with 10 bases in between. CDR3 length: 14 amino acids. The DNA for the CDR3 is TGCAGTGCTAGAGCTTCCGGGGACTACAATGAGCAGTTCTTC. The encoded protein is CSARASGDYNEQFF.

This clonotype appeared a few times. This chain connects TRBV5-1 to TRBJ2-2; the match to TRBD1 covers 10 bases. The CDR3 spans 17 residues. Germline loops: CDR1 SGHRS, CDR2 YFSETQ. Losses at the gene ends were 2 bases for V and 3 bases for J; bases not matched to a gene: 7. CDR3 sequence: CASSFWTGGSYTGELFF. The CDR3 DNA sequence: TGCGCCAGCAGCTTTTGGACAGGGGGTAGTTACACCGGGGAGCTGTTTTTT.

V and J are TRBV7-9 and TRBJ1-6; 7 bases align to TRBD1. Unmatched junction bases numbered 9, after V lost 5 bases and J lost 2 bases. The CDR3 totals 17 residues. CDR1 SEHNR and CDR2 FQNEAQ come from the germline V gene (reference sequence). CDR3: CASSLSSGTAYNSPLHF. In DNA form, the CDR3 reads TGTGCCAGCAGCCTCAGTTCCGGGACAGCCTATAATTCACCCCTCCACTTT.

The V gene is TRBV7-3, the J gene TRBJ2-1; D is unresolved. V was cut by 4 bases and J by 3 bases, with 7 bases left in between. The CDR3 spans 13 residues. Germline CDR1 reads SGHTA; CDR2 reads FQGTGA. The CDR3 nucleotides are TGTGCCAGCAGCTATACAATCTACAATGAGCAGTTCTTC. Amino acid sequence: CASSYTIYNEQFF.

This chain connects TRBV20-1 to TRBJ2-1, with D tentatively TRBD2 (6 bases). The CDR3 is 16 amino acids. V was cut by 0 bases and J by 5 bases, with 17 bases left in between. The germline CDR1 and CDR2 sequences are DFQATT and SNEGSKA (reference sequence). The CDR3 protein is CSARDQETRGHNEQFF. The CDR3 DNA sequence: TGCAGTGCTAGAGATCAAGAGACTAGAGGTCACAATGAGCAGTTCTTC.

The chain combines TRBV6-5 with TRBJ2-1; D is tentatively TRBD1 or TRBD2 (5 bases each). Germline values: CDR1 MNHEY, CDR2 SVGAGI. Trimming removed 3 bases at V and 7 bases at J, with 16 bases between. The CDR3 length is 15 residues. CDR3 residues: CASSYRDHGLNEQFF. The CDR3 nucleotides are TGTGCCAGCAGTTATCGGGACCACGGGTTAAATGAGCAGTTCTTC.

This clonotype was detected many times. The chain employs TRBV7-2 and TRBJ1-4, with TRBD1 as a possible D gene (6 bases). The V end lost 3 bases, the J end lost 5 bases, and 10 bases lay between the germline ends. Germline V lookup: CDR1 SGHTA, CDR2 FQGNSA. CDR3 length equals 14 residues. Here the CDR3 DNA reads TGTGCCAGCAGCTTGTCAGGGGACAATGAAAAACTGTTTTTT. Protein: CASSLSGDNEKLFF.

The rearrangement joins TRBV20-1 to TRBJ2-1; D not resolved. The CDR3 covers 15 residues. Germline V lookup: CDR1 DFQATT, CDR2 SNEGSKA (reference sequence). V shed 2 bases and J shed 0 bases, with 11 bases lying between them. CDR3 DNA: TGCAGTGCTAGACAACCTGAGAGCTCCTACAATGAGCAGTTCTTC. As protein: CSARQPESSYNEQFF.

This clonotype has only a few counts. This chain connects TRBV20-1 to TRBJ2-5; TRBD1 matches at 12 bases. CDR1 DFQATT and CDR2 SNEGSKA come from the germline V gene (reference sequence). This CDR3 comprises 14 residues. V was clipped by 5 bases and J by 5 bases; unmatched bases: 6. CDR3 sequence reads: CSAPRDRGLETQYF. The CDR3 nucleotides read TGCAGTGCTCCGCGGGACAGGGGGCTGGAGACCCAGTACTTC.

This clonotype was observed a few times. The genes are TRBV2 and TRBJ2-3; possibly TRBD2 for D (6 bases). The CDR3 totals 15 residues. The V end lost 2 bases, the J end lost 8 bases, and 17 bases lay between the germline ends. Germline lookup yields CDR1 SNHLY and CDR2 FYNNEI. The CDR3 protein is CASSEFSGAPGTQYF. In DNA form, the CDR3 reads TGTGCCAGCAGTGAATTTAGCGGTGCCCCTGGTACGCAGTATTTT.

This clonotype was seen only a few times. V usage is TRBV14 and J usage is TRBJ2-5; D remains ambiguous. V lost 0 bases and J 5 bases, leaving 13 bases between the germline ends. Germline CDR1 reads SGHDN; CDR2 reads FVKESK. This CDR3 has 15 residues. CDR3: CASSQDIQTAETQYF. The CDR3 DNA reads as TGTGCCAGCAGCCAAGATATACAGACGGCGGAGACCCAGTACTTC.

This clonotype was seen a few times. The rearrangement links TRBV20-1 to TRBJ1-1, with no clear D. Germline CDR1 is DFQATT and CDR2 is SNEGSKA (reference sequence). Trimming shortened V by 4 bases and J by 4 bases, and 19 bases separated the two germline ends. CDR3 size: 15 residues. Here the CDR3 reads CSAIIYRGQATEAFF. CDR3 nucleotides: TGCAGTGCTATTATCTATCGGGGTCAGGCCACTGAAGCTTTCTTT.

This clonotype was found a few times. The J gene is TRBJ2-7, the V gene TRBV20-1; unclear D gene. Trimming cost V 3 bases and J 1 base, with 7 bases left between them. In germline, CDR1 is DFQATT, CDR2 SNEGSKA (reference sequence). The CDR3 is 12 residues long. The CDR3 nucleotides read TGCAGTGCTAGTACTCTGTCCTACGAGCAGTACTTC. It specifies CSASTLSYEQYF.

CDR3 sequence reads: CAWTFGLRDISYEQYF. CDR3 in DNA: TGTGCCTGGACCTTTGGACTCCGGGACATCTCCTACGAGCAGTACTTC. This chain links TRBV30 with TRBJ2-7, with TRBD1 as a possible D gene (6 bases). The CDR3 consists of 16 residues. V was clipped by 4 bases and J by 0 bases, with 19 bases between them. The germline V gene has CDR1 GTSNPN and CDR2 SVGIG (reference sequence).

This clonotype was recorded a few times. This chain joins TRBV7-9 and TRBJ2-7; no clear D gene. The length of the CDR3 is 14 residues. Germline V gene sequence: CDR1 SEHNR, CDR2 FQNEAQ (reference sequence). The ends were cut back, 5 bases at V and 2 bases at J, with 13 bases in the middle. The CDR3 nucleotides are TGTGCCAGCAGCGTGGCAGTAGCTGCCTACGAGCAGTACTTC. As protein: CASSVAVAAYEQYF.

The chain couples TRBV24-1 to TRBJ2-3; 10 positions match TRBD2. After removal of 3 bases from V and 1 base from J, the junction contained 6 bases not matched to a gene. CDR3 size: 17 residues. Germline loops: CDR1 KGHDR, CDR2 SFDVKD. CDR3 DNA: TGTGCCACCAGTGATGCCTCCGGGACTAGCGGCACAGATACGCAGTATTTT. Translated: CATSDASGTSGTDTQYF.

The chain has TRBV15 and TRBJ1-4; no reliable D call. CDR1 and CDR2 from the germline V gene are LNHNV and YYDKDF (reference sequence). V gave up 0 bases and J gave up 6 bases, with 11 bases separating them. This CDR3 contains 15 residues. DNA of the CDR3: TGTGCCACCAGCAGAGATGGGGTACGTCATGAAAAACTGTTTTTT. Amino acids: CATSRDGVRHEKLFF.

This chain links TRBV11-3 with TRBJ1-4; D remains ambiguous. This CDR3 spans 17 amino acids. Germline CDR1 and CDR2: SGHNT and YENEEA. Trimming cost V 7 bases and J 0 bases, with 18 bases left between them. The CDR3: CASIPPPRFATNEKLFF. CDR3 DNA: TGTGCCAGCATCCCACCACCCAGATTTGCAACTAATGAAAAACTGTTTTTT.

The table lists this clonotype with a few counts. The chain has TRBV12-3 or TRBV12-4 and TRBJ2-5; TRBD1 is a possible D gene (5 bases). This CDR3 contains 14 residues. V lost 6 bases and J lost 5, with 16 bases in between. In nucleotides, the CDR3 is TGTGCCAGCAGAGTTTTAGGGGCTCTCGAGACCCAGTACTTC. Protein: CASRVLGALETQYF.